This passage covers 3 T cell receptor beta chains from one sample sequenced in a study of blood T cells in healthy people across ages. PCR was performed a second time for 7 to 11 cycles using a sample-barcoded 5' primer and a J-beta primer mix. TCRdb reprocessed the 5' RACE reads via MiXCR and lists one record per CDR3 protein. The sample has some 1,500,000 distinct CDR3 sequences; approximately 42% are singletons. The specimen was blood. All receptors derive from a woman aged 18-29 years in good health.

The V and J genes are TRBV9 and TRBJ2-3, with D tentatively TRBD2 (6 bases). Germline CDR1 and CDR2: SGDLS and YYNGEE. This CDR3 comprises 13 residues. The ends were cut back, 7 bases at V and 4 bases at J, with 13 bases in the middle. CDR3: CASQGRRADTQYF. The CDR3 coding sequence is TGTGCCAGCCAAGGCAGGAGGGCAGATACGCAGTATTTT.

V gene TRBV6-1 combines with J gene TRBJ1-1; TRBD1 is a possible D gene (6 bases). The V end was cut by 7 bases, the J end by 0 bases, with 12 bases between. The CDR3 has 14 amino acids. Germline CDR1 is MNHNS and CDR2 is SASEGT. The CDR3 loop reads CASTEQGMNTEAFF. For the CDR3, the DNA is TGTGCCAGCACCGAACAGGGTATGAACACTGAAGCTTTCTTT.

With regard to this clonotype: One base away lies a much larger clone, so this may be a sequencing read error. This rearrangement joins TRBV14 to TRBJ2-1, with D uncertain. V was clipped by 4 bases and J by 6 bases, with 10 bases between them. The germline V gene has CDR1 SGHDN and CDR2 FVKESK. The CDR3 runs to 13 residues. CDR3 nucleotide sequence: TGTGCCAGCAGCCGGCAGAAGGCCAATGAGCAGTTCTTC. It specifies CASSRQKANEQFF.